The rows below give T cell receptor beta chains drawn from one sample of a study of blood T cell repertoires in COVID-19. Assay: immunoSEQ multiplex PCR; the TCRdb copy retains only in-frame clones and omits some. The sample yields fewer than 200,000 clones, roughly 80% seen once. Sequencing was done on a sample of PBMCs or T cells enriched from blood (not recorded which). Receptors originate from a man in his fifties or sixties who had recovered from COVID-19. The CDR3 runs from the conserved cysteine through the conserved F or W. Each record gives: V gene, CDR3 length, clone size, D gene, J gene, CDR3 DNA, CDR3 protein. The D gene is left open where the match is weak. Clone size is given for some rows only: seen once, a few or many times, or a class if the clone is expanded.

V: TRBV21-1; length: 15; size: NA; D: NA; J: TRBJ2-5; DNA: TGTGCCAGCAGCCCTCCGGGCGGGGGGAAAGAGACCCAGTACTTC; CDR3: CASSPPGGGKETQYF
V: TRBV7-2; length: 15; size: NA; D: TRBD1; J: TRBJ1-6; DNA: TGTGCCAGCAGCCCCAGGACAGGGAGGAGTTCACCCCTCCACTTT; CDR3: CASSPRTGRSSPLHF
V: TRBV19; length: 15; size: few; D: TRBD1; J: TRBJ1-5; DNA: TGTGCCAGTAGCACCGGGACAGGGGCTTTCCAGCCCCAGCATTTT; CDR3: CASSTGTGAFQPQHF
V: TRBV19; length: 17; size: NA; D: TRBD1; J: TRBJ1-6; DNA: TGTGCCAGCAAAACCGGGACAGGGGCCGGGTATAATTCACCCCTCCACTTT; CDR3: CASKTGTGAGYNSPLHF
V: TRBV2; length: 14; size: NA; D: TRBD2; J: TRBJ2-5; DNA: TGTGCCAGCACGTCGGGGGGGTACCAAGAGACCCAGTACTTC; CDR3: CASTSGGYQETQYF
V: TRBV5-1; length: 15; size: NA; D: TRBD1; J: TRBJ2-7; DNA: TGCGCCAGCAGTTCCGGGACAGCGATTGGCTACGAGCAGTACTTC; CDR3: CASSSGTAIGYEQYF
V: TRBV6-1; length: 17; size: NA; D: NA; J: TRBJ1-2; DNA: TGTGCCAGCAGTGAAGAACCCGCGGGTAGGGTGAAAGGGGGCTACACCTTC; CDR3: CASSEEPAGRVKGGYTF
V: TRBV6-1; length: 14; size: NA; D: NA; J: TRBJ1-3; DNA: TGTGCCAGCAGTGAAGCCTCCGGTGGAAACACCATATATTTT; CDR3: CASSEASGGNTIYF
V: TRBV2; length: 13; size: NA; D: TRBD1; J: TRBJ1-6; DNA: TGTGCCAGCCTGGGACAGGGGGATTCACCCCTCCACTTT; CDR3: CASLGQGDSPLHF
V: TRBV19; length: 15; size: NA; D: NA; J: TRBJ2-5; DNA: TGTGCCAGCCAAGTAACGGGGTTACCCCAAGAGACCCAGTACTTC; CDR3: CASQVTGLPQETQYF
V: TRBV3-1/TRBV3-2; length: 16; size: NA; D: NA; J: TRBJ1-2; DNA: TGTGCCAGCAGCCAAGGCGGGGCGACCAGCTCCTATGGCTACACCTTC; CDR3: CASSQGGATSSYGYTF
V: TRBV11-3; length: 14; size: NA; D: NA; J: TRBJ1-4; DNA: TGTGCCAGCAGCCCATCCGGTAGCCCTGAAAAACTGTTTTTT; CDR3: CASSPSGSPEKLFF
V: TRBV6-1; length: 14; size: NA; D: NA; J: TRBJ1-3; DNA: TGTGCCAGCAGTGAAAAACTGGCGCGGAACACCATATATTTT; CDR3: CASSEKLARNTIYF
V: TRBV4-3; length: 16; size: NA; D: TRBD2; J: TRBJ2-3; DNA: TGCGCCAGCAGCCCCGGACTAGCGGGGGGGTACCATACGCAGTATTTT; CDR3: CASSPGLAGGYHTQYF
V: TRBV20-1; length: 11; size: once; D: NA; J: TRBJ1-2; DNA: TGCAGTGCTATAACTAACTATGGCTACACCTTC; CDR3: CSAITNYGYTF
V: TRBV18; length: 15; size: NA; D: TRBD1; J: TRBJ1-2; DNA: TGTGCCAGCTCACCCCGACAGGGTGAGGGCTATGGCTACACCTTC; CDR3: CASSPRQGEGYGYTF
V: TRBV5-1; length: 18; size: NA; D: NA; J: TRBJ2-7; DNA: TGCGCCAGCAGCTTGACACTTTCAGACAGGCCACCATCCTACGAGCAGTACTTC; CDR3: CASSLTLSDRPPSYEQYF
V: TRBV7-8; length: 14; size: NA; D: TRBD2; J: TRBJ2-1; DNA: TGTGCCAGCAGCTCGGGGGGGGGCCGGAATGAGCAGTTCTTC; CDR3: CASSSGGGRNEQFF
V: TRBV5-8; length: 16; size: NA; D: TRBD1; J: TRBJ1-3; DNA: TGTGCCAGCAGCGTGAGGGGGCTAAGATCTGGAAACACCATATATTTT; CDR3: CASSVRGLRSGNTIYF
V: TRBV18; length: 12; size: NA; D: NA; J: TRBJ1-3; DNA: TGTGCCAGCTCAGAACAGGGAAACACCATATATTTT; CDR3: CASSEQGNTIYF